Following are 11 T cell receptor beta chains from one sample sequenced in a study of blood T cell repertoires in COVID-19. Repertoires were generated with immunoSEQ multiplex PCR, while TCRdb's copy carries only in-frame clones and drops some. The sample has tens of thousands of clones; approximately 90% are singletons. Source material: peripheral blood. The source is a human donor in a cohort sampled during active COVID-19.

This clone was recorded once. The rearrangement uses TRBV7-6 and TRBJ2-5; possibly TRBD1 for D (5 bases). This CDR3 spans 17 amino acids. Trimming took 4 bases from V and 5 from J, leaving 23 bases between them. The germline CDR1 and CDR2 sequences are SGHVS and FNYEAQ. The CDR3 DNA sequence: TGTGCCAGCAGCTCCAAACCGTGGACCCTCGCAGGGGAGACCCAGTACTTC. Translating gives CASSSKPWTLAGETQYF. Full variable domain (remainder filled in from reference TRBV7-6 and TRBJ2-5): GAGVSQSPRYKVTKRGQDVALRCDPISGHVSLYWYRQALGQGPEFLTYFNYEAQQDKSGLPNDRFSAERPEGSISTLTIQRTEQRDSAMYRCASSSKPWTLAGETQYFGPGTRLLVL.

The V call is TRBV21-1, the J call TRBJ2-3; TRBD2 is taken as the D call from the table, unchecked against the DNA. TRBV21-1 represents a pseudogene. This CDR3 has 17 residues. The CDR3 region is CASSKASTSGPTDTQYF. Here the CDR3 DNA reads TGTGCCAGCAGCAAAGCGTCAACTAGCGGGCCGACAGATACGCAGTATTTT.

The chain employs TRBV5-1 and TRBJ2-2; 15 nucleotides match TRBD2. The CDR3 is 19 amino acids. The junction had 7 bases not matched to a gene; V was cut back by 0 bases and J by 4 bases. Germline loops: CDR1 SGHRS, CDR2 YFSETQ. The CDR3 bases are TGCGCCAGCAGCTTGGCCTCCGGGACTAGCGGGGGGTCCACCGGGGAGCTGTTTTTT. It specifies CASSLASGTSGGSTGELFF.

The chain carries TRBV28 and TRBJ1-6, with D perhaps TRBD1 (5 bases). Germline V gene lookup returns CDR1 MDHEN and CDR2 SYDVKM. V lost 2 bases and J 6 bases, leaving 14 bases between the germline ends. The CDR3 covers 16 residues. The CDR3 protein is CASSLPGSGINSPLHF. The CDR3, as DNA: TGTGCCAGCAGTTTACCAGGTTCAGGGATTAATTCACCCCTCCACTTT.

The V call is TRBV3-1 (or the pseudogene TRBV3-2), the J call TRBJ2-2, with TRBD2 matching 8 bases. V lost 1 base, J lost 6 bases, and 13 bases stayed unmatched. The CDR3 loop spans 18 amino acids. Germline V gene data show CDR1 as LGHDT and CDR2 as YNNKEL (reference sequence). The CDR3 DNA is TGTGCCAGCAGCCAAGTGCTGGGTAGCGGGGCGTCGGCCGGGGAGCTGTTTTTT. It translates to CASSQVLGSGASAGELFF.

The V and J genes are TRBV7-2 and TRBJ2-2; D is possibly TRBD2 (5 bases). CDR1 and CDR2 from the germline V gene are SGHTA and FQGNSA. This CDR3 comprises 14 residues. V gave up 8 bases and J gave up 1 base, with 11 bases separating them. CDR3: CASEPGRNTGELFF. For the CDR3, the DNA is TGTGCCAGCGAGCCGGGGAGGAACACCGGGGAGCTGTTTTTT.

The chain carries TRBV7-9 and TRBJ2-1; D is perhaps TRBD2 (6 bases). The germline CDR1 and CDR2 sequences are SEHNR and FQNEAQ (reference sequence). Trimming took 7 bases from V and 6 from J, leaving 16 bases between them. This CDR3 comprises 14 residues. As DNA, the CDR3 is TGTGCCAGCATAGGGCGGGGAGACCTCAATGAGCAGTTCTTC. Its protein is CASIGRGDLNEQFF.

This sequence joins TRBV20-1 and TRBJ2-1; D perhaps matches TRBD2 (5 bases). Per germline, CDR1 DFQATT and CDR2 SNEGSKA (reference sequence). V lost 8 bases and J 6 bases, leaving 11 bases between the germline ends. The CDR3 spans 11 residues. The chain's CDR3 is CSFTRSNEQFF. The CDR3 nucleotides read TGCAGTTTCACTAGGAGCAATGAGCAGTTCTTC.

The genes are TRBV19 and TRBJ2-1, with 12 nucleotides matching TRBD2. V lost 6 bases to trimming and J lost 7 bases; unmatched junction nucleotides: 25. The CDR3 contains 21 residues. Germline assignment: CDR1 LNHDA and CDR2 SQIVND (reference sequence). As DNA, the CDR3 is TGTGCCAGTAGAACCCAAGGGCTCGAGGCTAGCGGGAGGGCCGGAGGTAATGAGCAGTTCTTC. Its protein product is CASRTQGLEASGRAGGNEQFF.

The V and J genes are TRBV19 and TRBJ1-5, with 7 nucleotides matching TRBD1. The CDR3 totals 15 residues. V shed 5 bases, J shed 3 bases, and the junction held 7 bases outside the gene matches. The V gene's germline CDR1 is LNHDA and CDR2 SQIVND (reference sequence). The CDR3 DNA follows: TGTGCCAGTAGTTCCATGACAGGGACCAATCAGCCCCAGCATTTT. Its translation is CASSSMTGTNQPQHF.

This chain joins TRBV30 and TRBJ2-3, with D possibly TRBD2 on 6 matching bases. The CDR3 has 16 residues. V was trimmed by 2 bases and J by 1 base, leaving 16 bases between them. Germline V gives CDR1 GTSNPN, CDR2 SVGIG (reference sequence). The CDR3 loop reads CAWSLGTSSGTDTQYF. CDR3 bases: TGTGCCTGGAGTCTAGGGACTTCTTCGGGCACAGATACGCAGTATTTT.